The sample holds one count of the clone carrying this T cell receptor beta chain. What it binds is unknown. This sample stems from a study of OX40 agonist ivuxolimab in advanced cancers. On the study more broadly: Mean age approximately 55 years, range roughly 23 to 79; 82.7% male.

Findings of the study overall: Clonal expansion by week 6 occurred in CD4+ and CD8+ blood T cells (at 0.1 to 3.0 mg/kg).

CDR3 length: 17 amino acids. V lost 2 bases to trimming and J lost 0 bases, with 13 bases between them. Germline loops: CDR1 SGHTA, CDR2 FQGNSA. Assay: immunoSEQ multiplex PCR; the TCRdb copy retains only in-frame clones and omits some. In the table there are some 62,000 clones, around four fifths of which are singletons. The chain has TRBV7-2 and TRBJ2-2, with a tentative D call TRBD1 (5 bases). The specimen comprised CD4+ or CD8+ T cells sorted from blood, sampled in a trial of the OX40 agonist ivuxolimab. The sequence derives from an adult with an advanced solid tumor such as melanoma, head and neck, liver or kidney cancer. Written as DNA, the CDR3 is TGTGCCAGCAGCTTACGCGGACACACCCCGAACACCGGGGAGCTGTTTTTT. Amino acids: CASSLRGHTPNTGELFF.